Following are 4 T cell receptor beta chains from one sample sequenced in a study of cytomegalovirus exposure and HLA in healthy donors (dated by TCRdb to about 2017). The library relied on the immunoSEQ multiplex PCR assay. For the multiplex PCR, a mixture combining 60 forward primers for TCR Vbeta segments and 13 reverse primers for TCR Jbeta segments was used. TCRdb took over this immuneACCESS table, retaining in-frame rearrangements with V and J assigned. Such tables are incomplete; in checked studies, under half of the missing clones stem from an unresolved V gene, and the remainder is unexplained. This sample holds 59,000 or so clones; over 60% were observed only once. The ten largest clones take up about 6.8% of the sample. The sequenced sample was PBMCs. The source is a man younger than 45 in good health and CMV-seropositive.

This clone was detected only once. The V and J genes are TRBV7-2 and TRBJ1-2; the D is unclear. V was shortened by 5 bases and J by 8 bases, with 15 bases between the two germline ends. The CDR3 covers 13 residues. CDR1 is SGHTA and CDR2 is FQGNSA in the germline V gene. The CDR3 nucleotides read TGTGCCAGCAGCACGCGAGACACTCGGGGCTACACCTTC. Protein: CASSTRDTRGYTF.

This clone came up a few times. The chain joins TRBV7-9 to TRBJ1-4; 7 bases are a match to TRBD1. The CDR3 contains 15 residues. The germline CDR1 and CDR2 sequences are SEHNR and FQNEAQ (reference sequence). V lost 2 bases, J lost 5 bases, and 5 bases stayed unmatched. The CDR3 is CASSLRDSGNEKLFF. DNA for the CDR3: TGTGCCAGCAGCTTACGGGACAGCGGGAATGAAAAACTGTTTTTT.

The chain employs TRBV7-2 and TRBJ1-4; 10 bases map to TRBD1. V shed 2 bases, J shed 0 bases, and the junction held 3 bases outside the gene matches. Germline lookup yields CDR1 SGHTA and CDR2 FQGNSA. The CDR3 totals 17 residues. The DNA for the CDR3 is TGTGCCAGCAGCTTAATAGGACAGGGGGCAACTAATGAAAAACTGTTTTTT. It encodes CASSLIGQGATNEKLFF.

The V call is TRBV30, the J call TRBJ2-7, with TRBD1 matching over 9 bases. The trim removed 3 bases at V and 4 bases at J, leaving 10 bases unmatched. There are 15 residues in the CDR3. CDR1 is GTSNPN, CDR2 SVGIG, per germline (reference sequence). CDR3 sequence: CAWRAPGTGTYEQYF. CDR3 DNA sequence: TGTGCCTGGAGGGCCCCCGGGACAGGGACGTACGAGCAGTACTTC.